Sequencing of this TCR beta chain was carried out in a study of T cells in Graves' hyperthyroidism and ophthalmopathy. Study context: Peripheral blood was taken when the disease was first diagnosed, before any treatment began. Points from the study as a whole: In blood, most of the thyroid clonotypes expanded above 0.001 were also present. Model predictions of ophthalmopathy came a median approximately seven months before onset.

This clonotype was detected many times. Its antigen remains unidentified. The study defined stable Graves' hyperthyroidism as no ophthalmopathy progression within 18 months. RNA transcripts served as the template for amplifying TCR beta CDR3 regions. The study used the HTBI primer set for a first-round RT-PCR of the TCR CDR3. MiXCR was run by TCRdb on the multiplex PCR reads, yielding one entry per CDR3 protein. Counted here are around 620,000 distinct CDR3 sequences, 15% to 20% occurring once; the ten biggest clones make up 3.8%. Trimming pared 7 bases from V and 5 bases from J, leaving 5 bases between. Germline V gene sequence: CDR1 SGHNT, CDR2 YENEEA. CDR3 size: 11 residues.

This TCR was sampled from a woman in her twenties or thirties with Graves' hyperthyroidism. The chain combines TRBV11-3 with TRBJ2-2; D not resolved. The sequenced sample consisted of blood. In nucleotides, the CDR3 is TGTGCCAGCACAGCAACCGGGGAGCTGTTTTTT. Residues: CASTATGELFF.